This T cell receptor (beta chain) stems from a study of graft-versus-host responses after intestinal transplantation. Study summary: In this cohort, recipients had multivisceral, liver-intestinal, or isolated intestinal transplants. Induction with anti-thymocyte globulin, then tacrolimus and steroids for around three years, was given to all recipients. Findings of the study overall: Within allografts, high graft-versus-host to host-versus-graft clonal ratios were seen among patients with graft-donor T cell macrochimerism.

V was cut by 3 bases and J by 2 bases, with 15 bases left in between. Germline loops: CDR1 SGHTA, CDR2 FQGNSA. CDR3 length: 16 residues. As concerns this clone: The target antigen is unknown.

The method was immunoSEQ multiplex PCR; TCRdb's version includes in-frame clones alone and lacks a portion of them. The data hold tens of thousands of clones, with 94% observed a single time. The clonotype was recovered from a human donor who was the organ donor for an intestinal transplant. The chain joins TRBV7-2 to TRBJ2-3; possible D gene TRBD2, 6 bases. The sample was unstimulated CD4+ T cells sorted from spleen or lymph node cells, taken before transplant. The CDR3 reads CASSFGGATLTDTQYF. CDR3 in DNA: TGTGCCAGCAGCTTTGGAGGGGCTACACTCACAGATACGCAGTATTTT.